Sequencing of this T cell receptor beta chain was carried out in a study of neoadjuvant anti-PD-1 for oral cavity cancer. This clone was detected only once. This table comes from immunoSEQ multiplex PCR, and its TCRdb copy is limited to in-frame clones, with some not included. The sample lists over 10,000 clones, about 63% seen once, with 2% to 2.5% in the top ten. CDR1 and CDR2 from the germline V gene are SEHNR and FQNEAQ (reference sequence). The CDR3 length is 17 residues. V gave up 3 bases and J gave up 6 bases, with 20 bases separating them. Patients had HPV-negative, locally advanced oral cavity squamous cell carcinoma.

The V gene is TRBV7-9, the J gene TRBJ2-2, with D perhaps matching TRBD1 (6 bases). Source: PBMCs, taken before nivolumab (anti-PD-1) treatment. This sequence was found in a person aged 40 to 85 with oral cavity squamous cell carcinoma. CDR3 region: CASSFTQGNMVSGELFF. The DNA of the CDR3 is TGTGCCAGCAGCTTCACCCAGGGGAATATGGTCTCCGGGGAGCTGTTTTTT.